This T cell receptor beta chain was obtained from a study of blood T cell repertoires in COVID-19 (TCRdb year 2020). In the study overall: Collaborator samples came from the United States, Italy and Spain and covered acute and convalescent phases of COVID-19. Samples were obtained from the ongoing ImmuneRACE study (first 160 participants) and from over 1,000 subjects provided by 6 global collaborators. Where available, HLA class I and class II types were taken from metadata supplied by the sample provider and were not determined by assay-based typing. The repertoires were released in a freely available public database meant as a resource for research on the immune response to SARS-CoV-2. Nearly every sample came with metadata listing a de-identified subject ID, COVID-19 status, age in years and sex. Deeply sampled blood TCRbeta repertoires from subjects exposed to, actively infected with, or recovered from COVID-19 were included in the dataset. The material from the prospective study consisted of cDNA or gDNA derived from T cells, B-cell-depleted T cells, or PBMCs.

Results and caveats for the whole study, not just this receptor: The quantity of clinical and demographic metadata differed by source and by participant and was supplied without curation.

This clone showed up just a few times. Its antigen target is currently unknown. No base quality values were provided; no much bigger clone lies one nucleotide off. V is pared back by 0 bases and J by 3 bases, with 11 bases lying between the germline termini. The CDR3 covers 15 residues, taking in both the cysteine and the phenylalanine. The DNA shown is the 45-base CDR3, in frame from base 1. As encoded in the germline V gene, CDR1 is MGHRA while CDR2 is YSYEKL. The collaborating institutions used their own protocols to collect whole blood in K2EDTA tubes. For TCRbeta analysis, collaborators shipped samples in one of three forms: frozen whole blood, isolated PBMCs, or DNA extracted from either of those sample types. The immunoSEQ Assay, a bias-controlled multiplex PCR, was used to amplify TCRbeta CDR3 regions from genomic DNA. On the authors' methods: The number of nucleated cells in each sample was estimated from the amplification of reference gene primers within the assay. Sequence reads were collapsed and filtered to measure the absolute abundance of every unique TCRbeta CDR3 rearrangement. For each sample, productive Simpson clonality was calculated as the square root of Simpson's diversity index over productive rearrangements. What TCRdb holds here is the immuneACCESS table cut down to in-frame rearrangements. Part of the clones is not present; checked against another copy, under half of the missing clones reflect an unresolved V gene, and the others are unexplained. V and J calls and clone size follow that table, whereas D and trimming were derived from the DNA. The sample yields 120,000 to 150,000 clones; approximately 82% were counted once. The top ten constitute over 12% of the sample.

The chain is assembled from TRBV4-1 and TRBJ1-1; the D gene cannot be named for sure. The TCR sequence derives from a human donor with acute or convalescent COVID-19. The donor label of this sample is uncertain. The specimen was peripheral blood. The CDR3 region has the sequence CASSQDREFHTEAFF. The sequenced DNA: TGCGCCAGCAGCCAAGATCGGGAATTTCACACTGAAGCTTTCTTT.